This T cell receptor (beta chain) was sequenced during a study of OX40 agonist ivuxolimab in advanced cancers. Overall study: At 0.01 to 10 mg/kg, ivuxolimab was administered intravenously to patients every 2 weeks. Partial responses were recorded for three patients, including one with hepatocellular carcinoma and two with cutaneous melanoma. General study points: Both CD4+ and CD8+ T cell populations in blood had undergone clonal expansion by week 6 at 0.1 to 3.0 mg/kg. Expanded clones belonging to CD8+ T cells outnumbered, on average, those of CD4+.

A remark on this clone: Its specificity is not known.

The assay was immunoSEQ multiplex PCR, and TCRdb's table has in-frame clones only and misses some. The sample records over 90,000 clones, nearly 90% being singletons. Germline V gives CDR1 SGDLS, CDR2 YYNGEE. Unmatched junction bases numbered 12, after V lost 4 bases and J lost 0 bases. The CDR3 runs 18 residues. This material consisted of CD4+ or CD8+ T cells sorted from blood, taken in a trial of the OX40 agonist ivuxolimab. The TCR comes from an adult with an advanced solid tumor such as melanoma, head and neck, liver or kidney cancer. The chain joins TRBV9 to TRBJ2-2; the match to TRBD1 covers 7 bases. In nucleotides, the CDR3 is TGTGCCAGCAGCACCCGGGGAGCAGGGGGAGCGAACACCGGGGAGCTGTTTTTT. It codes for CASSTRGAGGANTGELFF.